These 10 T cell receptor beta chains were sequenced from one sample in a study of blood T cell repertoires in COVID-19 (dated by TCRdb to 2018 to 2020). The method behind the library was the immunoSEQ multiplex PCR assay. Held by TCRdb, this immuneACCESS table contains in-frame sequences only and omits some clones. Under half of the omission traces to an unresolved V gene where checked; the cause of the rest is unknown. In this sample the table shows 130,000 to 150,000 clones, about 92% of which occur a single time. 1.5% to 2% of the sample lies in the top ten. Sequencing was carried out using peripheral blood. The receptors shown here come from a human donor in a cohort sampled during active COVID-19.

The V gene is TRBV5-1, the J gene TRBJ1-2; D remains unclear. CDR3 size: 13 residues. V dropped 0 bases and J dropped 5 bases, with 8 bases sitting between them. Germline V gives CDR1 SGHRS, CDR2 YFSETQ. The CDR3 region is CASSLEPRYGYTF. The CDR3 nucleotides read TGCGCCAGCAGCTTGGAACCGCGTTATGGCTACACCTTC.

The chain employs TRBV5-1 and TRBJ2-7, with D hard to call. Trimming took off 0 bases at V and 5 bases at J, with 12 bases between the two ends. The CDR3 covers 14 residues. Germline V lookup: CDR1 SGHRS, CDR2 YFSETQ. CDR3 amino acids: CASSLGGSKNEQYF. The CDR3, as DNA: TGCGCCAGCAGCTTGGGTGGTAGCAAGAACGAGCAGTACTTC.

This clone showed up just a few times. J is TRBJ1-2 and V is TRBV5-1; TRBD1 matches at 10 bases. This CDR3 spans 13 amino acids. Germline-derived CDR1 and CDR2 are SGHRS and YFSETQ. V was clipped by 4 bases and J by 7 bases; unmatched bases: 4. The CDR3 loop reads CASSGDRGGGYTF. CDR3 DNA sequence: TGCGCCAGCAGCGGGGACAGGGGTGGTGGCTACACCTTC.

This clone was seen once. The chain is built from TRBV5-1 and TRBJ2-7, with 9 positions matching TRBD1. The CDR3 is made up of 13 amino acids. Trimming removed 7 bases from V and 4 bases from J; junction bases left unmatched: 6. Germline lookup yields CDR1 SGHRS and CDR2 YFSETQ. This chain's CDR3 is CASGQGRTYEQYF. Written as DNA, the CDR3 is TGCGCCAGCGGACAGGGGCGAACGTACGAGCAGTACTTC.

This sequence joins TRBV2 and TRBJ2-7; possible D gene TRBD1, 7 bases. Per the germline V gene, CDR1 is SNHLY and CDR2 is FYNNEI. There are 12 residues in the CDR3. V was trimmed by 6 bases and J by 6 bases, leaving 12 bases between them. For the CDR3, the DNA is TGTGCCAGCAGCGCGCAGGGGGGCGAGCAGTACTTC. This sequence encodes CASSAQGGEQYF.

The chain links TRBV5-4 to TRBJ2-1; D perhaps matches TRBD2 (6 bases). V shed 0 bases and J shed 12 bases, with 7 bases lying between them. The CDR3 covers 11 residues. Germline lookup yields CDR1 SGHNT and CDR2 YYREEE (reference sequence). CDR3 sequence (DNA): TGTGCCAGCAGCTTGGGGAGGGGGCAGTTCTTC. It yields the protein CASSLGRGQFF.

The J gene is TRBJ2-1, the V gene TRBV23-1; weak D call: TRBD2 (5 bases). TRBV23-1 is an ORF for which the function is uncertain. The CDR3 spans 14 residues. With 4 bases removed from V and 3 bases from J, the gap between germline ends came to 10 bases. This CDR3 is CASSPERNYNEQFF. The CDR3 DNA follows: TGCGCCAGCAGTCCGGAGCGGAACTACAATGAGCAGTTCTTC.

The chain employs TRBV7-6 and TRBJ2-3; 7 positions agree with TRBD1. CDR1 and CDR2 (germline): SGHVS, FNYEAQ. The length of the CDR3 is 17 residues. Trimming removed 5 bases from V and 1 base from J; junction bases left unmatched: 12. CDR3 bases: TGTGCCAGCAGCCGGACCGTCAGACAGGGAGGCACAGATACGCAGTATTTT. Translation gives CASSRTVRQGGTDTQYF.

This clone was found once. The chain has TRBV6-1 and TRBJ1-1; D is uncertain. The CDR3 totals 13 residues. Trimming shortened V by 2 bases and J by 3 bases, and 7 bases separated the two germline ends. Germline V CDR1 and CDR2: MNHNS, SASEGT. CDR3 sequence reads: CASSEMEYTEAFF. DNA for the CDR3: TGTGCCAGCAGTGAAATGGAGTACACTGAAGCTTTCTTT.

This chain connects TRBV5-6 to TRBJ2-2; the D is unclear. Germline CDR1 SGHDT, CDR2 YYEEEE. With 2 bases removed from V and 7 bases from J, the gap between germline ends came to 6 bases. This CDR3 has 12 amino acids. In DNA, the CDR3 is TGTGCCAGCAGCTTCAAGAGCGGGGAGCTGTTTTTT. Encoded protein: CASSFKSGELFF.